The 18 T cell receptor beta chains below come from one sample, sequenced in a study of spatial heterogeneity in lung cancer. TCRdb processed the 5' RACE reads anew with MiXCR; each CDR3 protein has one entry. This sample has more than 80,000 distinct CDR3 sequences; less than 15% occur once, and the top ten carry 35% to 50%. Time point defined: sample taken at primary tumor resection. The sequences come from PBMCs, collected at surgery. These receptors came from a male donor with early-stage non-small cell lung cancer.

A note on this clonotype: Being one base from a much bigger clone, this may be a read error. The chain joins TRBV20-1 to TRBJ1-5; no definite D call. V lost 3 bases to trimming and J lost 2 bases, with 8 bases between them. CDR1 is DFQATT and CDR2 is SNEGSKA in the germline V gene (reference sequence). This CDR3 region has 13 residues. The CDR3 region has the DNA TGCAGTGCTAGGGGAGAGGGCAATCAGCCCCAGCATTTT. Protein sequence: CSARGEGNQPQHF.

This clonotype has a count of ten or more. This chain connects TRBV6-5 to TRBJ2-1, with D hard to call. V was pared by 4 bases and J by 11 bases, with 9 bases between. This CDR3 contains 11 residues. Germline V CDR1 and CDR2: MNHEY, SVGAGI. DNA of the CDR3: TGTGCCAGCAGTTCCCCTTCTAAGCAGTTCTTC. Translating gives CASSSPSKQFF.

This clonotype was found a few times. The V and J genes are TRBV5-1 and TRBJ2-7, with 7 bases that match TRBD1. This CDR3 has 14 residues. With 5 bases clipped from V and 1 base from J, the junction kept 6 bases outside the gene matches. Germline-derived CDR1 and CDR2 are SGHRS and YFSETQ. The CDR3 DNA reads TGCGCCAGCAGAGAAACGACAGGGTCCTACGAGCAGTACTTC. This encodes CASRETTGSYEQYF.

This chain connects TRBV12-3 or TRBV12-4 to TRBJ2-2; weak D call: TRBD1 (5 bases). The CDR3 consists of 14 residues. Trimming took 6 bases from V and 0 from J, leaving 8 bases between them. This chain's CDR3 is CASRRGANTGELFF. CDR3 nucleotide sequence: TGTGCCAGCAGAAGGGGCGCGAACACCGGGGAGCTGTTTTTT.

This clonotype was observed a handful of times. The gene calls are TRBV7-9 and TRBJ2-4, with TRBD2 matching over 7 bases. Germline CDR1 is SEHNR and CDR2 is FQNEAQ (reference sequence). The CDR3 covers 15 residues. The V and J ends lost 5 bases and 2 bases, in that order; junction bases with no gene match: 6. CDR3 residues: CASSPREVTKNIQYF. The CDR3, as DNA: TGTGCCAGCAGCCCCCGGGAGGTAACCAAAAACATTCAGTACTTC. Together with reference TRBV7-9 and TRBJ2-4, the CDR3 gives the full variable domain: DTGVSQNPRHKITKRGQNVTFRCDPISEHNRLYWYRQTLGQGPEFLTYFQNEAQLEKSRLLSDRFSAERPKGSFSTLEIQRTEQGDSAMYLCASSPREVTKNIQYFGAGTRLSVL.

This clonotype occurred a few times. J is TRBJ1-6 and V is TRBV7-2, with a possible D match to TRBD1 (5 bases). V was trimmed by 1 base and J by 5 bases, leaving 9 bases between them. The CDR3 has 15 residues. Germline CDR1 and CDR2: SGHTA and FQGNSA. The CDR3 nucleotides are TGTGCCAGCAGCTTAGGGGCAGGGAATAATTCACCCCTCCACTTT. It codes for CASSLGAGNNSPLHF.

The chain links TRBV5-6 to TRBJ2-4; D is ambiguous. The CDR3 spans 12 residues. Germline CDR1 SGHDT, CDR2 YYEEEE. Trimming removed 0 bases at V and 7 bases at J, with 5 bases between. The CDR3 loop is CASSLVGNIQYF. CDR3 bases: TGTGCCAGCAGCTTGGTCGGGAACATTCAGTACTTC.

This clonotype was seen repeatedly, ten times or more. The CDR3 protein is CASSRGREETQYF. The CDR3 bases are TGTGCCAGCAGCCGGGGCCGGGAAGAGACCCAGTACTTC. The rearrangement joins TRBV7-6 to TRBJ2-5; the D gene could be TRBD1 or TRBD2 (5 bases each). From germline, CDR1 is SGHVS and CDR2 FNYEAQ. V dropped 5 bases and J dropped 3 bases, with 10 bases sitting between them. CDR3 length: 13 residues.

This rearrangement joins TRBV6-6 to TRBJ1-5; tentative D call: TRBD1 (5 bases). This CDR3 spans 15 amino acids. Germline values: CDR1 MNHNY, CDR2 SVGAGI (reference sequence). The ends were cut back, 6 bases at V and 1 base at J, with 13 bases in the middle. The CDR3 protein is CASSMGRASNQPQHF. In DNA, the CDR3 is TGTGCCAGCAGCATGGGCAGGGCCAGCAATCAGCCCCAGCATTTT.

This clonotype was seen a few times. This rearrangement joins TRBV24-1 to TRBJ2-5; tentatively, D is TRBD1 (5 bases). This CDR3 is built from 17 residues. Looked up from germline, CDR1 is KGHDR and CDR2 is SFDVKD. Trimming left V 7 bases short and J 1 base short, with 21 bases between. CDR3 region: CATSPRRYPTVQETQYF. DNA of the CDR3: TGTGCCACCAGCCCCCGCCGCTATCCGACAGTCCAAGAGACCCAGTACTTC.

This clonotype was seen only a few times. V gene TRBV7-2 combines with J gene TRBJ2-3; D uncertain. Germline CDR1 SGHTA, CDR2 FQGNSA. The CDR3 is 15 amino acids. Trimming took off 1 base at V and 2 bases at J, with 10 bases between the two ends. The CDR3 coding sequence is TGTGCCAGCAGCTTAGTTCACGGCCCCACAGATACGCAGTATTTT. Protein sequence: CASSLVHGPTDTQYF.

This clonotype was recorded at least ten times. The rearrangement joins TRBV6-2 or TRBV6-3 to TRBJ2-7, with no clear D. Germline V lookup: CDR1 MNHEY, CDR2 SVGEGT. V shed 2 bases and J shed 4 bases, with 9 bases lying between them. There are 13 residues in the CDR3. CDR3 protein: CASSYRHHYEQYF. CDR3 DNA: TGTGCCAGCAGTTACAGACACCATTACGAGCAGTACTTC.

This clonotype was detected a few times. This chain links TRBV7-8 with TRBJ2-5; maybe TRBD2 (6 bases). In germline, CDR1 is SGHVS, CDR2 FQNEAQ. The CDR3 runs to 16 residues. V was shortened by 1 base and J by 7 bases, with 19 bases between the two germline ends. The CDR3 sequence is CASSLVPTGWRGTQYF. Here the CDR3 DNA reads TGTGCCAGCAGCTTAGTCCCAACGGGTTGGAGGGGGACCCAGTACTTC.

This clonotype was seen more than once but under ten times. CDR3 amino acids: CASSRSLGGSGYEQYF. The CDR3 nucleotides read TGTGCCAGCAGCCGGAGCCTCGGCGGGAGCGGCTACGAGCAGTACTTC. The rearrangement joins TRBV3-1 to TRBJ2-7; 7 nucleotides align to TRBD2. The V gene end was trimmed by 4 bases and the J gene end by 3 bases; junction bases not matched to a gene: 12. Germline loops: CDR1 LGHDT, CDR2 YNNKEL (reference sequence). The CDR3 length is 16 residues.

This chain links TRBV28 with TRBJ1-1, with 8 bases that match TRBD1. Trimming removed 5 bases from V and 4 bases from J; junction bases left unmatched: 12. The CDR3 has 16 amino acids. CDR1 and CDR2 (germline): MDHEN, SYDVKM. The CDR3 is CASSETRQGASTEAFF. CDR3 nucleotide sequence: TGTGCCAGCAGTGAGACGAGGCAGGGGGCTAGCACTGAAGCTTTCTTT.

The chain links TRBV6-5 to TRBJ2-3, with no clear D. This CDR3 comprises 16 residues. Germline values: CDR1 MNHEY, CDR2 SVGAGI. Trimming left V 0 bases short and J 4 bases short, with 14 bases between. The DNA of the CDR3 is TGTGCCAGCAGTTACTCGTTGACGGTGTGGGCAGATACGCAGTATTTT. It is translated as CASSYSLTVWADTQYF.

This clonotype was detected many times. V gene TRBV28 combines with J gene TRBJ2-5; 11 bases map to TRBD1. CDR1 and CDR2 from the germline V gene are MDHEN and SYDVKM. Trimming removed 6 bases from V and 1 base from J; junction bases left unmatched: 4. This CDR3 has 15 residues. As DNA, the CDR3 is TGTGCCAGCAGAACGGACAGGGGGCTCCAAGAGACCCAGTACTTC. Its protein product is CASRTDRGLQETQYF.

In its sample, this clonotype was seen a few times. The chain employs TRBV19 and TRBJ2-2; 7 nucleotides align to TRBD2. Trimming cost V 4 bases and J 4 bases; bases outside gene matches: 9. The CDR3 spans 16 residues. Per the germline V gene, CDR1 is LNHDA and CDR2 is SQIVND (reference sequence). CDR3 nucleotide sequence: TGTGCCAGTAGTAGTCGCCACGGGACTACCACCGGGGAGCTGTTTTTT. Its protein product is CASSSRHGTTTGELFF.